The clone carrying this T cell receptor beta chain is judged medium-sized. Looked up from germline, CDR1 is MNHEY and CDR2 is SMNVEV (reference sequence). CDR3 size: 13 residues. The V gene end was trimmed by 4 bases and the J gene end by 3 bases; junction bases not matched to a gene: 3. Data came from immunoSEQ multiplex PCR; TCRdb stores just in-frame clones and leaves some out. The repertoire has about 7,400 clones, 33% of them found once; the top ten carry more than 3%. The data derive from a study of graft-versus-host responses after intestinal transplantation. On the study more broadly: Transplantation in recipients was multivisceral, liver-intestinal, or isolated intestinal. Regarding the study as a whole: Individuals carrying graft-donor T cell macrochimerism showed high graft-versus-host to host-versus-graft clonal ratios in allografts.

The authors seeded some 200,000 CFSE-labeled responder cells together with some 200,000 irradiated stimulator cells tagged with violet dye. The sample here was alloreactive CD8+ T cells from a mixed lymphocyte reaction culture, taken before transplantation. Described subset: CFSE-low proliferating T cells sorted from roughly 6-day pre-transplant mixed lymphocyte reaction (GvH or HvG direction). The clonotype originates from a human patient who was an organ donor for intestinal transplantation. The rearrangement joins TRBV27 to TRBJ2-7, with TRBD2 matching over 7 bases. The DNA of the CDR3 is TGTGCCAGCAGTTCACCGGGAGGCTACGAGCAGTACTTC. It is translated as CASSSPGGYEQYF.